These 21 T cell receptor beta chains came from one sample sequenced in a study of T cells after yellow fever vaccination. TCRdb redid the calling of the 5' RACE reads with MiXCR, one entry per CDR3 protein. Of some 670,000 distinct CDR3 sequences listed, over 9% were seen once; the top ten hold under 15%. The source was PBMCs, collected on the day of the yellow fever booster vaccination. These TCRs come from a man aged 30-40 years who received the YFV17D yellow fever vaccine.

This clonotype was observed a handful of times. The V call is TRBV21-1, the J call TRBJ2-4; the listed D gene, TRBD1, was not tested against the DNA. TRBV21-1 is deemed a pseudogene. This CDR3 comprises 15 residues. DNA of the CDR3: TGTGCCAGAATCAGGGGGTTGTACGACAAAAACATTCAGTACTTC. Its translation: CARIRGLYDKNIQYF.

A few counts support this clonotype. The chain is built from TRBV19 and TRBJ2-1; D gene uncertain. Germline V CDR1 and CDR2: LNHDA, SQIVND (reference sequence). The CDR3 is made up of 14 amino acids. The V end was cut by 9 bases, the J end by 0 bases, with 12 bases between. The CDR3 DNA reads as TGTGCCAGACTCCGGCGTATCTCCTACAATGAGCAGTTCTTC. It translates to CARLRRISYNEQFF. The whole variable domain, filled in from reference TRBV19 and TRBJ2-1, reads DGGITQSPKYLFRKEGQNVTLSCEQNLNHDAMYWYRQDPGQGLRLIYYSQIVNDFQKGDIAEGYSVSREKKESFPLTVTSAQKNPTAFYLCARLRRISYNEQFFGPGTRLTVL.

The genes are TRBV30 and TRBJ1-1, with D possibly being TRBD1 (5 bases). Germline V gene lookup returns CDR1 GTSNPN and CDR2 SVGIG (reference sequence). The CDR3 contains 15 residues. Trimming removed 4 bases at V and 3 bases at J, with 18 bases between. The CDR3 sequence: CAWKLGVRRDTEAFF. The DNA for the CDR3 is TGTGCCTGGAAGTTGGGGGTCCGCCGGGACACTGAAGCTTTCTTT.

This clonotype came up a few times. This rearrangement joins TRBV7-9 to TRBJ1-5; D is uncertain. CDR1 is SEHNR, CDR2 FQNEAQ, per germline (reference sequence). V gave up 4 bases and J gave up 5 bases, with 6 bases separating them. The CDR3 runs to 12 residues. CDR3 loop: CASSYEYQPQHF. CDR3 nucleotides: TGTGCCAGCAGCTATGAGTATCAGCCCCAGCATTTT.

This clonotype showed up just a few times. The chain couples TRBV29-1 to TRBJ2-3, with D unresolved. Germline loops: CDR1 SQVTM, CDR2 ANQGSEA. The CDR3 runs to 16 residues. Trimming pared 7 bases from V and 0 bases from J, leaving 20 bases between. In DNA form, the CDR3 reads TGCAGCGCTATGTCCTGGACGGCTCCTAGCACAGATACGCAGTATTTT. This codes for CSAMSWTAPSTDTQYF.

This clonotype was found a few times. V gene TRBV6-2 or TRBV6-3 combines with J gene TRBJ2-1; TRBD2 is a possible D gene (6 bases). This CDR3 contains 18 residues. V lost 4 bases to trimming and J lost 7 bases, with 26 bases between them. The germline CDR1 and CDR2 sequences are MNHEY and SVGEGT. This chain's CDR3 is CASSFSVGEAGMENEQFF. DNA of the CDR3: TGTGCCAGCAGTTTCTCCGTCGGTGAGGCGGGAATGGAGAATGAGCAGTTCTTC.

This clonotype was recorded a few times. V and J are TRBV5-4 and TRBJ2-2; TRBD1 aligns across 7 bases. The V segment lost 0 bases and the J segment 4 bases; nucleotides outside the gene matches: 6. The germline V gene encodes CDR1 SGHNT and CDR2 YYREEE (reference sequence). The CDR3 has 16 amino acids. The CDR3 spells CASSLGRTGPTGELFF. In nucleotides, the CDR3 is TGTGCCAGCAGCTTGGGGCGGACAGGTCCCACCGGGGAGCTGTTTTTT. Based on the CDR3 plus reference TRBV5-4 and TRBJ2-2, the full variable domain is ETGVTQSPTHLIKTRGQQVTLRCSSQSGHNTVSWYQQALGQGPQFIFQYYREEENGRGNFPPRFSGLQFPNYSSELNVNALELDDSALYLCASSLGRTGPTGELFFGEGSRLTVL.

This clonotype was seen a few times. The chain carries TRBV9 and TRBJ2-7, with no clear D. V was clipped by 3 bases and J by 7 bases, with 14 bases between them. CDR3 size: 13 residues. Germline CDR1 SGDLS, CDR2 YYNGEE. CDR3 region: CASSAVTGGEQYF. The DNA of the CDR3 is TGTGCCAGCAGCGCCGTAACGGGTGGAGAGCAGTACTTC.

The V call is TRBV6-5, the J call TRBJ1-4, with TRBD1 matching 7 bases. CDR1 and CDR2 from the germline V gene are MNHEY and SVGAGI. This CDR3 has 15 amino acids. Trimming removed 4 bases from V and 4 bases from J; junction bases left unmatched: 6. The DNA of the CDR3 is TGTGCCAGCAGTTCCGAGGGGGCTGGTAATGAAAAACTGTTTTTT. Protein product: CASSSEGAGNEKLFF.

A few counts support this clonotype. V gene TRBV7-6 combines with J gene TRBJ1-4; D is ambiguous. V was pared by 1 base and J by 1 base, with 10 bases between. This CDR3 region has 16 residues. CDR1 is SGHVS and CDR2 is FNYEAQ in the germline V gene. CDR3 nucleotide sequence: TGTGCCAGCAGCTTAGGAATGGTTGTAACTAATGAAAAACTGTTTTTT. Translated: CASSLGMVVTNEKLFF.

In DNA form, the CDR3 reads TGTGCCAGCAGCCGATCTGGGGGAGGGGAGACCCAGTACTTC. Protein: CASSRSGGGETQYF. The genes are TRBV3-1 and TRBJ2-5; 7 positions agree with TRBD2. The germline V gene has CDR1 LGHDT and CDR2 YNNKEL (reference sequence). After removal of 4 bases from V and 5 bases from J, the junction contained 7 bases not matched to a gene. The CDR3 extends over 14 amino acids.

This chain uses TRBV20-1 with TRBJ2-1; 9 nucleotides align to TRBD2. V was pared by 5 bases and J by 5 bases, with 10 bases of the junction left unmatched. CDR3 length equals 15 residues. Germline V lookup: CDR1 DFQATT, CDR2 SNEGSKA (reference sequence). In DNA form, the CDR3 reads TGCAGTGCTCGGACGACTAGCGGAAACAACAATGAGCAGTTCTTC. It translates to CSARTTSGNNNEQFF.

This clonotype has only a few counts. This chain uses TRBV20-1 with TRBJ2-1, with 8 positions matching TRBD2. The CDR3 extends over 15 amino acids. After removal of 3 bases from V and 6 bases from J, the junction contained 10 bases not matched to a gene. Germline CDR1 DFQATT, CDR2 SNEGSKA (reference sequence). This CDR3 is CSASIPGGPGNEQFF. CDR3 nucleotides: TGCAGTGCTAGTATCCCGGGAGGGCCGGGCAATGAGCAGTTCTTC.

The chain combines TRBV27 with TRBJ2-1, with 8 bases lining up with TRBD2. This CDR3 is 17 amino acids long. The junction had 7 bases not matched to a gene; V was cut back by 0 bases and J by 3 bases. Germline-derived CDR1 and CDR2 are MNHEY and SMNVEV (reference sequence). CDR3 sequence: CASSLSSGTRLYNEQFF. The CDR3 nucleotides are TGTGCCAGCAGTTTATCGAGCGGGACTAGGCTCTACAATGAGCAGTTCTTC.

The CDR3: CASSAGGTEAFF. In DNA, the CDR3 is TGCGCCAGCAGCGCGGGAGGAACTGAAGCTTTCTTT. The genes are TRBV5-1 and TRBJ1-1; D unresolved. V was trimmed by 4 bases and J by 5 bases, leaving 9 bases between them. The germline V gene encodes CDR1 SGHRS and CDR2 YFSETQ. The CDR3 loop spans 12 amino acids.

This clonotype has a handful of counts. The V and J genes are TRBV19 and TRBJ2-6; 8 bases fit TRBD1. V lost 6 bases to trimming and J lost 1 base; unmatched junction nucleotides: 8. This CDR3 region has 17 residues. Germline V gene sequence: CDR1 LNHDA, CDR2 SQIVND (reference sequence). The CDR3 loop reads CASRRGTGNSGANVLTF. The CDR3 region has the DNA TGTGCCAGTAGGAGGGGGACAGGTAATTCTGGGGCCAACGTCCTGACTTTC.

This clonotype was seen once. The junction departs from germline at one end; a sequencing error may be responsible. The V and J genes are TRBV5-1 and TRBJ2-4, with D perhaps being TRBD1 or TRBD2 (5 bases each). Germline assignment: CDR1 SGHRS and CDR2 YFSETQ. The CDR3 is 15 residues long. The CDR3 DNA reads TGCGCCAGCAGCTTAAGGGACGGAGCCAAAAACATTCAGAACTTC. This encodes CASSLRDGAKNIQNF.

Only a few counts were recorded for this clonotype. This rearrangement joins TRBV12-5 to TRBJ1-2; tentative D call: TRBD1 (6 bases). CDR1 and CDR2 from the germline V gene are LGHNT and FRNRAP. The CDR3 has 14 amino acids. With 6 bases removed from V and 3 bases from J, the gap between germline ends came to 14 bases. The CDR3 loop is CASGLPQGYYGYTF. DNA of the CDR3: TGTGCTAGTGGGCTCCCCCAGGGGTACTATGGCTACACCTTC.

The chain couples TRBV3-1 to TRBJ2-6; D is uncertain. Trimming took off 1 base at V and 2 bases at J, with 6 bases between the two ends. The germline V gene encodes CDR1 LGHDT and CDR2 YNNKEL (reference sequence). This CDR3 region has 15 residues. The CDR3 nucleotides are TGTGCCAGCAGCCAAGGTTATACTGGGGCCAACGTCCTGACTTTC. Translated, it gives CASSQGYTGANVLTF. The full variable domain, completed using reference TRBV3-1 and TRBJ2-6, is DTAVSQTPKYLVTQMGNDKSIKCEQNLGHDTMYWYKQDSKKFLKIMFSYNNKELIINETVPNRFSPKSPDKAHLNLHINSLELGDSAVYFCASSQGYTGANVLTFGAGSRLTVL.

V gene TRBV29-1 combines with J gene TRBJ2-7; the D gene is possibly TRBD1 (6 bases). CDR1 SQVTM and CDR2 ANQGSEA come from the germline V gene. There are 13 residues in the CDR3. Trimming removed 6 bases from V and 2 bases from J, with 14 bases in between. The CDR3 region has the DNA TGCAGCGTCGAATCCACAGGGACCTACGAGCAGTACTTC. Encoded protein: CSVESTGTYEQYF.

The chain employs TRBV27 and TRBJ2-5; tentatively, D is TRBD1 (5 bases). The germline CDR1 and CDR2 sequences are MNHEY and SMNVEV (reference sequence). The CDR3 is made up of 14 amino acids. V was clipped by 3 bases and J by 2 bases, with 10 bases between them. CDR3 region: CASSFLTAQETQYF. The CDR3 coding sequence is TGTGCCAGCAGTTTTCTGACAGCTCAAGAGACCCAGTACTTC.